This TCR beta chain originates from a study of T cell clonality in common variable immunodeficiency. Study results and caveats: Common variable immunodeficiency TCR beta sequences reportedly had fewer deletions and N-nucleotide insertions. Repertoire-complication correlations in CVID were limited by patient heterogeneity.

By share of the sample, this clone is medium-sized (0.01 to 0.1%). Its antigen is still unknown. The read terminates 3 residues before the CDR3 end, so the remaining end is supplied by the germline J gene. Using immunoSEQ multiplex PCR, the repertoire was profiled, and TCRdb retains in-frame clones only, with some absent. Recorded here are 10,000 to 13,000 clones, none singletons. This CDR3 contains 14 residues. V gave up 0 bases and J gave up 2 bases, with 7 bases separating them. All CVID subjects were on immunoglobulin replacement for at least one year. This TCR derives from a human donor with common variable immunodeficiency. J is TRBJ1-2 and V is TRBV23-1; weak D call: TRBD1 (5 bases). TRBV23-1 is assigned to the ORF class and has an uncertain function. The material sequenced was peripheral blood mononuclear cells. Here the CDR3 reads CASSQSTVNYGYTF. The part of the CDR3 DNA that was read is TGCGCCAGCAGTCAATCGACAGTCAACTATGGC.